This is a list of T cell receptor beta chains from one sample in a study of blood T cell repertoires in COVID-19. Assay used: immunoSEQ multiplex PCR; TCRdb lists only in-frame clones, some missing. This sample yields approximately 210,000 clones, of which about 89% are seen a single time; under 5.5% belongs to the top ten. The sequenced material came from peripheral blood. These receptors came from a woman between 40 and 50 years old with acute or convalescent COVID-19. Both conserved end residues are part of each CDR3. The D gene is left open where the match is weak.

D | J | V | CDR3
NA | TRBJ1-1 | TRBV7-8 | CASSLLAGNTEAFF
NA | TRBJ1-1 | TRBV14 | CASSQVSTYPNTEAFF
NA | TRBJ1-6 | TRBV6-4 | CASSDSIGHTSPLHF
TRBD1 | TRBJ2-5 | TRBV5-1 | CASSPYWDRKETQYF
NA | TRBJ2-2 | TRBV9 | CASSTHQGTGELFF
NA | TRBJ1-1 | TRBV6-5 | CASIPLQGANTEAFF
NA | TRBJ1-2 | TRBV6-1 | CASSEAGRGANYGYTF
NA | TRBJ1-2 | TRBV19 | CASKWRANYGYTF
NA | TRBJ1-2 | TRBV7-2 | CASSLALTQGNYGYTF
NA | TRBJ1-2 | TRBV4-1 | CASSHYSYGYTF
TRBD1 | TRBJ1-2 | TRBV10-2 | CASSNRGFGYTF
TRBD1 | TRBJ1-5 | TRBV2 | CASTPQGPYNQPQHF
NA | TRBJ2-3 | TRBV3-1/TRBV3-2 | CASSVGGHTDTQYF
TRBD1 | TRBJ1-2 | TRBV29-1 | CSVEGQGGYGYTF
NA | TRBJ1-2 | TRBV6-1 | CASSENGAGGYGYTF
NA | TRBJ1-3 | TRBV30 | CAWTTVPSGNTIYF
TRBD1 | TRBJ1-1 | TRBV5-1 | CASSSYRSGGTEAFF
TRBD1 | TRBJ1-2 | TRBV4-1 | CASSQGQGVLGGYTF
TRBD1 | TRBJ2-1 | TRBV4-2 | CASSQRTGGISYNEQFF
NA | TRBJ1-5 | TRBV30 | CAWSPGSARQPQHF
NA | TRBJ1-6 | TRBV25-1 | CASSEYTALHF
NA | TRBJ1-5 | TRBV7-3 | CASSRDRHQPQHF
NA | TRBJ1-1 | TRBV30 | CAWDRLNTEAFF
NA | TRBJ1-1 | TRBV20-1 | CSASPDNKNTEAFF
TRBD1 | TRBJ2-5 | TRBV9 | CASSSRTGEETQYF
TRBD2 | TRBJ2-1 | TRBV7-2 | CASSEPGLVGYEQFF
TRBD1 | TRBJ1-5 | TRBV19 | CASSPGRGQGDNQPQHF
TRBD2 | TRBJ2-5 | TRBV6-2/TRBV6-3 | CASSPRTSGGGKTQYF